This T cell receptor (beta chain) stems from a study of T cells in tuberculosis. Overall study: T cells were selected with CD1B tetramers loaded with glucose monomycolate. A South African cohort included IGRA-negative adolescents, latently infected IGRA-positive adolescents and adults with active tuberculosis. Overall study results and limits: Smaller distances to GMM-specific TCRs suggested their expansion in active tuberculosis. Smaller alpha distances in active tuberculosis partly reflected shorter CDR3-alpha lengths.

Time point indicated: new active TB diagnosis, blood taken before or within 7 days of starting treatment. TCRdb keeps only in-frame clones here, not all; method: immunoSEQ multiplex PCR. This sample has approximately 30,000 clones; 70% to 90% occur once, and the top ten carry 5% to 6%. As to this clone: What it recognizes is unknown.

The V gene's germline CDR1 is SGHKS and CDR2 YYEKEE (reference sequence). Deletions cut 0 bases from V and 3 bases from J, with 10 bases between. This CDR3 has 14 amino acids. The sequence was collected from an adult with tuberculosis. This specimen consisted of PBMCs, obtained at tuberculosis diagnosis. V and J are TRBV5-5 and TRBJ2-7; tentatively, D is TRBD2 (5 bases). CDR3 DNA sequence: TGTGCCAGCAGCTTGGAAGGGAGAGGCTACGAGCAGTACTTC. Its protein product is CASSLEGRGYEQYF.